Below, 19 T cell receptor beta chains from the same sample are listed, as sequenced in a study of T cell clonotyping in hematopoietic cell transplantation. TCRdb's table, derived via immunoSEQ multiplex PCR, lists solely in-frame clones and lacks some. Among roughly 13,000 clones, 95% to 98% were seen once, and the ten largest hold less than 4.5%. Specimen: peripheral blood mononuclear cells, collected 30 days after allogeneic stem cell transplant. These receptors were taken from a female patient between 50 and 59 years old who had an allogeneic stem cell transplant from an unrelated donor, so T cells may come from the graft donor. Some clones in this sample may be carry-over from other donors' samples.

The CDR3 protein is CASSFRTGYFQYF. The CDR3 DNA reads TGTGCCAGCAGCTTCCGGACAGGGTATTTCCAGTACTTC. The chain recombines TRBV5-8 with TRBJ2-7; 8 nucleotides agree with TRBD1. CDR1 SGHTS and CDR2 YDEGEE come from the germline V gene. The length of the CDR3 is 13 residues. V lost 2 bases, J lost 10 bases, and 8 bases stayed unmatched.

The rearrangement joins TRBV5-1 to TRBJ2-7; 7 bases line up with TRBD1. The J segment lost 5 bases and the V segment lost 4 bases, leaving 3 bases of the junction unmatched. CDR3 size: 12 residues. Looked up from germline, CDR1 is SGHRS and CDR2 is YFSETQ. The CDR3 DNA is TGCGCCAGCAGCCTTGACAGGGACGAGCAGTACTTC. Translated: CASSLDRDEQYF.

The chain combines TRBV30 with TRBJ1-1; 7 positions agree with TRBD1. Per the germline V gene, CDR1 is GTSNPN and CDR2 is SVGIG (reference sequence). J lost 5 bases, V lost 2 bases, and 11 bases had no gene match. The CDR3 is made up of 15 amino acids. DNA for the CDR3: TGTGCCTGGAGTATTGGTATTACAGGGGTTACTGAAGCTTTCTTT. It encodes CAWSIGITGVTEAFF. The variable domain in full, completed from reference TRBV30 and TRBJ1-1, reads SQTIHQWPATLVQPVGSPLSLECTVEGTSNPNLYWYRQAAGRGLQLLFYSVGIGQISSEVPQNLSASRPQDRQFILSSKKLLLSDSGFYLCAWSIGITGVTEAFFGQGTRLTVV.

The chain employs TRBV30 and TRBJ1-3, with no clear D. This CDR3 has 14 residues. The germline V gene encodes CDR1 GTSNPN and CDR2 SVGIG (reference sequence). The V gene lost 0 bases and the J gene lost 3 bases, with 9 bases spanning the gap. This CDR3 reads CAWSVSAFGNTIYF. The CDR3 DNA is TGTGCCTGGAGTGTTTCGGCCTTTGGAAACACCATATATTTT.

This clone was counted once. The chain couples TRBV28 to TRBJ2-7; D not resolved. The CDR3 is 11 residues long. Trimming took off 2 bases at V and 6 bases at J, with 5 bases between the two ends. Germline V gene data show CDR1 as MDHEN and CDR2 as SYDVKM. CDR3 sequence (DNA): TGTGCCAGCAGTTTACGGTCCGAGCAGTACTTC. It yields the protein CASSLRSEQYF.

This clone was picked up one time. This chain joins TRBV7-2 and TRBJ1-1, with D perhaps TRBD1 (5 bases). The CDR3 is made up of 15 amino acids. Germline CDR1 is SGHTA and CDR2 is FQGNSA. Trimming removed 3 bases at V and 4 bases at J, with 15 bases between. CDR3 DNA: TGTGCCAGCAGCTTCGACAACCGGGGCGGCACTGAAGCTTTCTTT. Protein product: CASSFDNRGGTEAFF.

This clone was counted once. The genes are TRBV25-1 and TRBJ1-4; perhaps TRBD1 as D (6 bases). CDR1 and CDR2 (germline): MGHDK, SYGVNS. V lost 10 bases to trimming and J lost 3 bases, with 12 bases between them. The CDR3 runs 13 residues. CDR3 loop: CATSGTPNEKLFF. The CDR3 DNA reads as TGTGCCACCTCCGGGACACCTAATGAAAAACTGTTTTTT.

V usage is TRBV7-9 and J usage is TRBJ1-4; 7 nucleotides match TRBD1. The CDR3 length is 14 residues. Germline-derived CDR1 and CDR2 are SEHNR and FQNEAQ (reference sequence). Trimming at V came to 5 bases and at J to 4 bases, leaving 4 bases not matched to a gene. The CDR3 DNA is TGTGCCAGCAGCCCGACAGGGAGTAATGAAAAACTGTTTTTT. It specifies CASSPTGSNEKLFF.

The chain links TRBV6-6 to TRBJ1-1; TRBD1 aligns across 8 bases. With 6 bases clipped from V and 5 bases from J, the junction kept 5 bases outside the gene matches. The germline CDR1 and CDR2 sequences are MNHNY and SVGAGI (reference sequence). The CDR3 is made up of 13 amino acids. The CDR3 protein is CASRATGGTEAFF. The CDR3 DNA reads TGTGCCAGCAGAGCTACAGGGGGGACTGAAGCTTTCTTT.

This clone has only one observation. This rearrangement joins TRBV5-1 to TRBJ1-1; D remains ambiguous. V lost 3 bases and J lost 4, with 22 bases in between. CDR3 size: 17 residues. CDR1 is SGHRS and CDR2 is YFSETQ in the germline V gene. The CDR3 DNA sequence: TGCGCCAGCAGCTCTGACCTGTTCCAGGTAAGAGGCACTGAAGCTTTCTTT. Encoded protein: CASSSDLFQVRGTEAFF.

This chain joins TRBV4-2 and TRBJ2-1; 9 bases are shared with TRBD2. CDR3 size: 15 residues. Trimming at V came to 0 bases and at J to 3 bases, leaving 0 bases not matched to a gene. CDR1 LGHNA and CDR2 YNFKEQ come from the germline V gene. The CDR3 spells CASSQDSGGYNEQFF. CDR3 bases: TGTGCCAGCAGCCAAGATAGCGGGGGCTACAATGAGCAGTTCTTC.

The chain carries TRBV30 and TRBJ1-6; possible D gene TRBD1, 5 bases. The CDR3 is 14 residues long. Looked up from germline, CDR1 is GTSNPN and CDR2 is SVGIG (reference sequence). The V and J ends lost 2 bases and 6 bases respectively, with 11 bases between them. CDR3 DNA: TGTGCCTGGAGTACCCTTGGGGGTAATTCACCCCTCCACTTT. Translating it yields CAWSTLGGNSPLHF.

The V gene is TRBV30, the J gene TRBJ2-7; D is ambiguous. The CDR3 is 13 amino acids. The V end lost 1 base, the J end lost 7 bases, and 14 bases lay between the germline ends. CDR1 and CDR2 from the germline V gene are GTSNPN and SVGIG (reference sequence). This CDR3 is CAWSGVLRKEQYF. The CDR3 DNA reads TGTGCCTGGAGTGGAGTTCTACGTAAGGAGCAGTACTTC.

The chain employs TRBV9 and TRBJ2-3; 10 nucleotides agree with TRBD2. J lost 1 base, V lost 4 bases, and 9 bases had no gene match. This CDR3 has 17 residues. The V gene's germline CDR1 is SGDLS and CDR2 YYNGEE. The CDR3 nucleotides read TGTGCCAGCAGCTCACGTCCTCTAGCGGGGGGCACAGATACGCAGTATTTT. Amino acids: CASSSRPLAGGTDTQYF.

The genes are TRBV7-9 and TRBJ2-2; D is undetermined. Germline-derived CDR1 and CDR2 are SEHNR and FQNEAQ (reference sequence). The CDR3 covers 13 residues. V shed 8 bases and J shed 1 base, with 8 bases lying between them. CDR3 sequence (DNA): TGTGCCAGCGGGCGACAGAACACCGGGGAGCTGTTTTTT. Protein: CASGRQNTGELFF.

The rearrangement links TRBV21-1 to TRBJ1-6; the table assigns TRBD1, which was not confirmed against the DNA. TRBV21-1 is a pseudogene segment. This CDR3 has 16 residues. Written as DNA, the CDR3 is TGTGCCAGCAGCAAAGCGGTGTCGCAGGGTCATTCACCCCTCCACTTT. Its translation: CASSKAVSQGHSPLHF.

The chain has TRBV18 and TRBJ2-7; a possible D gene is TRBD1 (6 bases). Germline assignment: CDR1 KGHSH and CDR2 LQKENI. Trimming stripped 3 bases from V and 2 bases from J, with 11 bases between. This CDR3 comprises 14 residues. CDR3 sequence reads: CASSPDRQAYEQYF. The CDR3, as DNA: TGTGCCAGCTCACCGGACAGACAGGCCTACGAGCAGTACTTC.

This rearrangement joins TRBV19 to TRBJ1-2; no clear D gene. From germline, CDR1 is LNHDA and CDR2 SQIVND (reference sequence). CDR3 size: 16 residues. V lost 8 bases and J lost 5, with 24 bases in between. The CDR3 region has the DNA TGTGCCAGTTCCTCCAGCGGGCGGACGATGGATTATGGCTACACCTTC. Amino acids: CASSSSGRTMDYGYTF. The full variable domain, with the rest looked up from reference TRBV19 and TRBJ1-2, is DGGITQSPKYLFRKEGQNVTLSCEQNLNHDAMYWYRQDPGQGLRLIYYSQIVNDFQKGDIAEGYSVSREKKESFPLTVTSAQKNPTAFYLCASSSSGRTMDYGYTFGSGTRLTVV.

V gene TRBV6-5 combines with J gene TRBJ1-6; D ambiguous. The CDR3 is made up of 14 amino acids. Germline V gene sequence: CDR1 MNHEY, CDR2 SVGAGI. Trimming removed 3 bases from V and 10 bases from J, with 13 bases in between. CDR3 amino acids: CASSYGPLYSPLHF. CDR3 DNA: TGTGCCAGCAGTTATGGGCCCCTCTACTCACCCCTCCACTTT.